The present entry profiles one T cell receptor (beta chain) with its context. The source of the sample is a study of blood T cell repertoires in COVID-19. Study-level information: Acute-phase and convalescent COVID-19 samples originated in the United States, Italy and Spain.

CDR3 length equals 15 residues. CDR1 is KGHDR, CDR2 SFDVKD, per germline. V lost 4 bases to trimming and J lost 3 bases; unmatched junction nucleotides: 7. Here immunoSEQ multiplex PCR was the method, and the copy in TCRdb shows in-frame clones only, minus some. The table has some 130,000 clones, 88% seen once. This clonotype originated in a middle-aged man with acute or convalescent COVID-19. V is TRBV24-1 and J is TRBJ2-7, with TRBD1 matching over 8 bases. Sequenced: peripheral blood. Here the CDR3 DNA reads TGTGCCACCAGTGACCCGACAGGGGATGTCTACGAGCAGTACTTC. The encoded protein is CATSDPTGDVYEQYF.